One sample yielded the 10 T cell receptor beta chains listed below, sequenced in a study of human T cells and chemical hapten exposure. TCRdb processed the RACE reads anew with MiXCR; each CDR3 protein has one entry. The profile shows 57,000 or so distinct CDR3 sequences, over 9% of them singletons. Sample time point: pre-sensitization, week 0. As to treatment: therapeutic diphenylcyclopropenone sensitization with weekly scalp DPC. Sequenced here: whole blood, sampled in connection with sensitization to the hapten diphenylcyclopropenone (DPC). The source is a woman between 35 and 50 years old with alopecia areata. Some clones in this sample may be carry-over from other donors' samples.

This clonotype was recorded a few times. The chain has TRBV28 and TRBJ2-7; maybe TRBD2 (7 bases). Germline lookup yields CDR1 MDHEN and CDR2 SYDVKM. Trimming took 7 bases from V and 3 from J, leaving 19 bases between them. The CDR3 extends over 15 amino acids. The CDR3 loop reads CASTLGGAGIYEQYF. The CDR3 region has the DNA TGTGCCAGCACCCTAGGGGGGGCAGGGATCTACGAGCAGTACTTC. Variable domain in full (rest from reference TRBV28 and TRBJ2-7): DVKVTQSSRYLVKRTGEKVFLECVQDMDHENMFWYRQDPGLGLRLIYFSYDVKMKEKGDIPEGYSVSREKKERFSLILESASTNQTSMYLCASTLGGAGIYEQYFGPGTRLTVT.

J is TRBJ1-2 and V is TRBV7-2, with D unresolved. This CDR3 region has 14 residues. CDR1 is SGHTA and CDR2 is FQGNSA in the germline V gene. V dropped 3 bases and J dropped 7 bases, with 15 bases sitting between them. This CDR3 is CASSLGRSPSGYTF. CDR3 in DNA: TGTGCCAGCAGCTTGGGTAGATCGCCCTCTGGCTACACCTTC.

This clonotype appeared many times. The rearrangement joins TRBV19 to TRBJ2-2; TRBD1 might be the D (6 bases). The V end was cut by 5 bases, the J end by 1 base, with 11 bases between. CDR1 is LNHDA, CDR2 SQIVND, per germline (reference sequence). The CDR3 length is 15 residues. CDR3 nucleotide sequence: TGTGCCAGTAGTCCCCGCAGGGGGAACACCGGGGAGCTGTTTTTT. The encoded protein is CASSPRRGNTGELFF.

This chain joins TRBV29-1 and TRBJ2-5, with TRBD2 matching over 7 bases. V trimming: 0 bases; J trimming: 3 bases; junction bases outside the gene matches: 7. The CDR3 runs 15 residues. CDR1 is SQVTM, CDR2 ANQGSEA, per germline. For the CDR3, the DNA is TGCAGCGTTGAAGATCCGGGACTACCAAAAGAGACCCAGTACTTC. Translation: CSVEDPGLPKETQYF.

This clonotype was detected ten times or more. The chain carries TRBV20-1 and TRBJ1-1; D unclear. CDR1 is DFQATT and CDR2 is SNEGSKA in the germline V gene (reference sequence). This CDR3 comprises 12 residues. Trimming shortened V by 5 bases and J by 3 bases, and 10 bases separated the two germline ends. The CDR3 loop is CSALAADTEAFF. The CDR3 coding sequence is TGCAGTGCTCTGGCAGCCGACACTGAAGCTTTCTTT.

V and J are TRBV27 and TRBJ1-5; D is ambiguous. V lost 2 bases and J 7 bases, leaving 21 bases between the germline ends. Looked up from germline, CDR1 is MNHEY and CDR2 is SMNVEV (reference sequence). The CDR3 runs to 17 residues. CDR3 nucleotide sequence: TGTGCCAGCAGTTTAGGCTCGGGTAAGGGCCTTAACCAGCCCCAGCATTTT. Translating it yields CASSLGSGKGLNQPQHF.

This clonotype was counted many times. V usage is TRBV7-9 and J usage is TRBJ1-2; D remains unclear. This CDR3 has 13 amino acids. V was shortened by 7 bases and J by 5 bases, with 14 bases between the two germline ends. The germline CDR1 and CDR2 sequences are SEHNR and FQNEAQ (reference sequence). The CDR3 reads CASNRESGYGYTF. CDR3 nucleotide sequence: TGTGCCAGCAACCGGGAATCTGGATATGGCTACACCTTC.

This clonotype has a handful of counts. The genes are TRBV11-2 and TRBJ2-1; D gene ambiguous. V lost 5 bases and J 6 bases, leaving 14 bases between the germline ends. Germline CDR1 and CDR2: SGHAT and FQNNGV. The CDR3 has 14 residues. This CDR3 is CASSPRSWRNEQFF. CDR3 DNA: TGTGCCAGCAGCCCCCGTTCCTGGCGCAATGAGCAGTTCTTC.

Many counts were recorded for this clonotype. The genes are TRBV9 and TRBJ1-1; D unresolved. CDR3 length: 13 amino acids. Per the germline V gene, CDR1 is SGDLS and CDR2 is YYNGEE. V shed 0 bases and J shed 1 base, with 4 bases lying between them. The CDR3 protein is CASSVEKNTEAFF. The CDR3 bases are TGTGCCAGCAGCGTAGAGAAGAACACTGAAGCTTTCTTT. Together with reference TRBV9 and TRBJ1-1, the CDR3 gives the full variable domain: DSGVTQTPKHLITATGQRVTLRCSPRSGDLSVYWYQQSLDQGLQFLIQYYNGEERAKGNILERFSAQQFPDLHSELNLSSLELGDSALYFCASSVEKNTEAFFGQGTRLTVV.

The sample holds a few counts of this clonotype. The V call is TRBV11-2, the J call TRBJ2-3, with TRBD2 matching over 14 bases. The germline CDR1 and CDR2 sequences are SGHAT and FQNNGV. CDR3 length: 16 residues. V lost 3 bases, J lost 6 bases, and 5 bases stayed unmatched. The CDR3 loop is CASSFGLAGGADTQYF. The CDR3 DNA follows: TGTGCCAGCAGCTTCGGACTAGCGGGAGGAGCGGATACGCAGTATTTT.